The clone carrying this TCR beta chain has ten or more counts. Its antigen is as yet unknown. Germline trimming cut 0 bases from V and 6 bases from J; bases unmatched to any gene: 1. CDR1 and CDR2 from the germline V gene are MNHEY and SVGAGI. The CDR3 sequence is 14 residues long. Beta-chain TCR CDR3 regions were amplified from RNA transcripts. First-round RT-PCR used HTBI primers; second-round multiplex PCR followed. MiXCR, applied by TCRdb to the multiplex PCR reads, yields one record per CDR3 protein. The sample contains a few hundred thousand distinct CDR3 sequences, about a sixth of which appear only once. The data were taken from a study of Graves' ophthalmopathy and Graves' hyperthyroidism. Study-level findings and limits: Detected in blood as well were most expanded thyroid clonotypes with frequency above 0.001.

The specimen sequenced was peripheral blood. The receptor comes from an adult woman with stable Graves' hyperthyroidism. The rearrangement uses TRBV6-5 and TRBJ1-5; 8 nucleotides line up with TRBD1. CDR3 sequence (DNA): TGTGCCAGCAGTTACTCGACAGGGGTTCAGCCCCAGCATTTT. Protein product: CASSYSTGVQPQHF.